The T cell receptor beta chain described here comes from a study of PD-1 blockade in classical Hodgkin lymphoma. Study information: The patients were dosed with nivolumab 3 mg/kg, infused intravenously every 2 weeks. Study results and caveats: Repertoires differed for reasons still undefined, possibly disease activity or prior therapy.

Brentuximab vedotin exposure varied, and every patient relapsed after autologous stem cell transplantation. This table comes from immunoSEQ multiplex PCR, and its TCRdb copy is limited to in-frame clones, with some not included. The repertoire has some 96,000 clones, 81% of them found once; the top ten carry 16%. Of note for this clone: Antigen: not known.

The sequencing used peripheral blood mononuclear cells (PBMCs), collected before the second cycle of nivolumab. The receptor's source is a human donor with classical Hodgkin lymphoma.

This CDR3 is CAAHRDRDNEQFF. The CDR3 nucleotides read TGTGCCGCCCACAGGGACAGGGACAATGAGCAGTTCTTC. The rearrangement links TRBV30 to TRBJ2-1; 9 nucleotides agree with TRBD1. This CDR3 has 13 residues. CDR1 and CDR2 from the germline V gene are GTSNPN and SVGIG (reference sequence). Trimming at V came to 8 bases and at J to 5 bases, leaving 7 bases not matched to a gene. Drawing the rest from reference TRBV30 and TRBJ2-1, the complete variable domain is SQTIHQWPATLVQPVGSPLSLECTVEGTSNPNLYWYRQAAGRGLQLLFYSVGIGQISSEVPQNLSASRPQDRQFILSSKKLLLSDSGFYLCAAHRDRDNEQFFGPGTRLTVL.